Each of the 21 T cell receptor beta chains below was sequenced from the same sample in a study of cytomegalovirus exposure and HLA in healthy donors. The PCR was carried out with 60 Vbeta primers and 13 Jbeta primers. Clones were sequenced by immunoSEQ multiplex PCR, and TCRdb holds only the in-frame ones, with some missing. This sample yields about 180,000 clones, of which about four fifths are seen a single time; less than 0.65% belongs to the top ten. Sequenced input: PBMCs. Receptor source: a woman aged 45-60 years in good health and CMV-seronegative.

This chain links TRBV10-3 with TRBJ2-2; TRBD1 aligns across 9 bases. Germline V lookup: CDR1 ENHRY, CDR2 SYGVKD. The CDR3 has 16 amino acids. Losses at the gene ends were 6 bases for V and 3 bases for J; bases not matched to a gene: 8. The CDR3 here is CAIRPRQGDDTGELFF. CDR3 DNA sequence: TGTGCCATCAGACCCAGACAGGGGGATGACACCGGGGAGCTGTTTTTT.

In this sample, this clone turned up a few times. The chain combines TRBV2 with TRBJ2-7; tentative D call: TRBD2 (6 bases). This CDR3 has 12 residues. The germline CDR1 and CDR2 sequences are SNHLY and FYNNEI. V lost 5 bases and J 5 bases, leaving 10 bases between the germline ends. CDR3 amino acids: CASSRGSHEQYF. The CDR3 DNA follows: TGTGCCAGCAGTCGGGGGAGCCACGAGCAGTACTTC. The variable domain in full, completed from reference TRBV2 and TRBJ2-7, reads EPEVTQTPSHQVTQMGQEVILRCVPISNHLYFYWYRQILGQKVEFLVSFYNNEISEKSEIFDDQFSVERPDGSNFTLKIRSTKLEDSAMYFCASSRGSHEQYFGPGTRLTVT.

This clone was seen just once. For the CDR3, the DNA is TGTGCCAGCAGCGTTTCAGGGGGGACTAGCGGAAACAATGAGCAGTTCTTC. It encodes CASSVSGGTSGNNEQFF. This chain connects TRBV9 to TRBJ2-1; TRBD2 matches 11 bases. The V gene end was trimmed by 2 bases and the J gene end by 5 bases; junction bases not matched to a gene: 9. The CDR3 covers 17 residues. CDR1 is SGDLS and CDR2 is YYNGEE in the germline V gene. The variable domain in full, with the rest retrieved from reference TRBV9 and TRBJ2-1, is DSGVTQTPKHLITATGQRVTLRCSPRSGDLSVYWYQQSLDQGLQFLIQYYNGEERAKGNILERFSAQQFPDLHSELNLSSLELGDSALYFCASSVSGGTSGNNEQFFGPGTRLTVL.

A few counts support this clone. The chain combines TRBV27 with TRBJ2-3; 10 bases line up with TRBD2. Germline CDR1 reads MNHEY; CDR2 reads SMNVEV (reference sequence). This CDR3 contains 16 residues. Trimming cost V 3 bases and J 3 bases; bases outside gene matches: 6. The CDR3 sequence is CASSLSGRAQTDTQYF. The CDR3 nucleotides are TGTGCCAGCAGTTTGAGCGGGAGGGCCCAGACAGATACGCAGTATTTT.

Comments on this clone: Other DNA sequences in the same sample also yield this CDR3. V gene TRBV4-3 combines with J gene TRBJ2-3; TRBD1 matches 12 bases. This CDR3 region has 17 residues. The germline V gene has CDR1 LGHNA and CDR2 YSLEER. After removal of 1 base from V and 3 bases from J, the junction contained 5 bases not matched to a gene. The CDR3: CASSQVAGQGATDTQYF. In nucleotides, the CDR3 is TGCGCCAGCAGCCAAGTCGCGGGACAGGGGGCGACAGATACGCAGTATTTT.

The chain combines TRBV28 with TRBJ1-3; 8 positions match TRBD1. The V gene's germline CDR1 is MDHEN and CDR2 SYDVKM. After removal of 8 bases from V and 4 bases from J, the junction contained 7 bases not matched to a gene. The CDR3 runs to 14 residues. The CDR3 loop reads CASGAGGGGNTIYF. In nucleotides, the CDR3 is TGTGCCAGCGGTGCAGGGGGCGGCGGAAACACCATATATTTT.

The CDR3 sequence is CASSLVLAPINEQFF. CDR3 sequence (DNA): TGTGCCAGCAGCTTAGTGCTAGCCCCGATCAATGAGCAGTTCTTC. The chain couples TRBV7-9 to TRBJ2-1; TRBD2 might be the D (5 bases). Trimming shortened V by 1 base and J by 6 bases, and 13 bases separated the two germline ends. Per the germline V gene, CDR1 is SEHNR and CDR2 is FQNEAQ (reference sequence). This CDR3 is built from 15 residues.

The chain has TRBV9 and TRBJ2-7, with D possibly being TRBD1 (6 bases). Looked up from germline, CDR1 is SGDLS and CDR2 is YYNGEE. This CDR3 is built from 15 residues. Trimming took 1 base from V and 5 from J, leaving 16 bases between them. This CDR3 reads CASSVNWEGGNEQYF. DNA for the CDR3: TGTGCCAGCAGCGTAAATTGGGAAGGGGGTAACGAGCAGTACTTC.

In this sample, this clone turned up once. The V and J genes are TRBV7-3 and TRBJ2-2; 14 positions agree with TRBD2. This CDR3 region has 17 residues. Germline CDR1 and CDR2: SGHTA and FQGTGA. The J segment lost 0 bases and the V segment lost 5 bases, leaving 2 bases of the junction unmatched. DNA for the CDR3: TGTGCCAGCAGCCTGACTAGCGGGAGGGCGAACACCGGGGAGCTGTTTTTT. Translation gives CASSLTSGRANTGELFF.

The chain has TRBV10-3 and TRBJ1-1; D remains unclear. CDR3 length: 13 residues. V gave up 7 bases and J gave up 0 bases, with 9 bases separating them. Germline assignment: CDR1 ENHRY and CDR2 SYGVKD. CDR3: CAIMPQVNTEAFF. CDR3 in DNA: TGTGCCATCATGCCTCAGGTGAACACTGAAGCTTTCTTT.

V and J are TRBV11-2 and TRBJ2-1; TRBD1 agrees at 9 bases. V dropped 5 bases and J dropped 9; count of bases not matched to a gene: 8. Germline V gene lookup returns CDR1 SGHAT and CDR2 FQNNGV. The CDR3 sequence is 14 residues long. The CDR3 nucleotides are TGTGCCAGCAGCCTCGAGACAGGGGGAGGTGAGCAGTTCTTC. Translating gives CASSLETGGGEQFF.

This rearrangement joins TRBV10-2 to TRBJ2-3, with D possibly being TRBD2 (6 bases). Trimming removed 10 bases from V and 0 bases from J, with 20 bases in between. The germline V gene has CDR1 WSHSY and CDR2 SAAADI. This CDR3 comprises 16 residues. The CDR3 nucleotides read TGCGCCACCGACTTAGGAGGGCCGTCTAGCACAGATACGCAGTATTTT. Its protein is CATDLGGPSSTDTQYF.

The chain links TRBV5-1 to TRBJ2-1; TRBD2 matches 14 bases. V lost 3 bases to trimming and J lost 8 bases; unmatched junction nucleotides: 4. The CDR3 length is 15 residues. Germline values: CDR1 SGHRS, CDR2 YFSETQ. CDR3 sequence (DNA): TGCGCCAGCAGCTGGGGGGGACTAGCGGGAGATGAGCAGTTCTTC. This encodes CASSWGGLAGDEQFF.

The chain joins TRBV2 to TRBJ2-5; 11 bases map to TRBD2. The germline V gene has CDR1 SNHLY and CDR2 FYNNEI. The CDR3 is 16 amino acids. V was pared by 5 bases and J by 1 base, with 6 bases of the junction left unmatched. In DNA, the CDR3 is TGTGCCAGCAGTATGCGAGGGACTAGCGGCCAAGAGACCCAGTACTTC. Translating it yields CASSMRGTSGQETQYF.

The V gene is TRBV7-3, the J gene TRBJ2-3; 8 bases map to TRBD1. The V gene end was trimmed by 3 bases and the J gene end by 1 base; junction bases not matched to a gene: 3. Germline V gives CDR1 SGHTA, CDR2 FQGTGA. The length of the CDR3 is 15 residues. For the CDR3, the DNA is TGTGCCAGCAGCTTCGGGACAGGTCGCACAGATACGCAGTATTTT. As protein: CASSFGTGRTDTQYF.

J is TRBJ1-5 and V is TRBV19; perhaps TRBD1 as D (5 bases). This CDR3 is 17 amino acids long. The V gene lost 3 bases and the J gene lost 2 bases, with 17 bases spanning the gap. Germline values: CDR1 LNHDA, CDR2 SQIVND (reference sequence). Here the CDR3 reads CASSIGRGSGGNQPQHF. In DNA, the CDR3 is TGTGCCAGTAGTATCGGTCGGGGGAGCGGGGGCAATCAGCCCCAGCATTTT.

The table lists this clone with a count of one. The chain joins TRBV18 to TRBJ2-1; maybe TRBD1 (5 bases). With 0 bases removed from V and 8 bases from J, the gap between germline ends came to 11 bases. The CDR3 extends over 14 amino acids. Germline V gene lookup returns CDR1 KGHSH and CDR2 LQKENI. The CDR3 nucleotides are TGTGCCAGCTCACCACCGGACACCCGGCATGAGCAGTTCTTC. It translates to CASSPPDTRHEQFF.

V usage is TRBV9 and J usage is TRBJ2-5, with TRBD1 matching over 9 bases. J was trimmed by 5 bases and V by 4 bases; bases with no gene match: 9. This CDR3 region has 15 residues. Germline V gene sequence: CDR1 SGDLS, CDR2 YYNGEE. In nucleotides, the CDR3 is TGTGCCAGCAGCCCAAGGACAGGGGAGGTGGAGACCCAGTACTTC. It yields the protein CASSPRTGEVETQYF. Full variable domain (missing parts from reference TRBV9 and TRBJ2-5): DSGVTQTPKHLITATGQRVTLRCSPRSGDLSVYWYQQSLDQGLQFLIQYYNGEERAKGNILERFSAQQFPDLHSELNLSSLELGDSALYFCASSPRTGEVETQYFGPGTRLLVL.

This clone occurred a few times. V is TRBV2 and J is TRBJ2-1; 9 bases match TRBD2. The length of the CDR3 is 15 residues. In germline, CDR1 is SNHLY, CDR2 FYNNEI. The V gene end was trimmed by 5 bases and the J gene end by 4 bases; junction bases not matched to a gene: 6. The CDR3 DNA reads TGTGCCAGCAGTAGACTAGCGGCGAAATACAATGAGCAGTTCTTC. It is translated as CASSRLAAKYNEQFF. The full variable domain, completed using reference TRBV2 and TRBJ2-1, is EPEVTQTPSHQVTQMGQEVILRCVPISNHLYFYWYRQILGQKVEFLVSFYNNEISEKSEIFDDQFSVERPDGSNFTLKIRSTKLEDSAMYFCASSRLAAKYNEQFFGPGTRLTVL.

This clone has just one count. The V gene is TRBV7-9, the J gene TRBJ2-1; 8 bases are shared with TRBD2. The germline gives CDR1 SEHNR, CDR2 FQNEAQ (reference sequence). The CDR3 is 18 residues long. Trimming cost V 2 bases and J 4 bases; bases outside gene matches: 13. CDR3 in amino acids: CASSLRGGVSGVYNEQFF. The DNA of the CDR3 is TGTGCCAGCAGCTTACGGGGGGGAGTGAGCGGGGTATACAATGAGCAGTTCTTC. The complete variable domain, with remaining parts taken from reference TRBV7-9 and TRBJ2-1, reads DTGVSQNPRHKITKRGQNVTFRCDPISEHNRLYWYRQTLGQGPEFLTYFQNEAQLEKSRLLSDRFSAERPKGSFSTLEIQRTEQGDSAMYLCASSLRGGVSGVYNEQFFGPGTRLTVL.

This sequence joins TRBV5-1 and TRBJ2-1; a weak D match, TRBD2 (5 bases). The CDR3 covers 13 residues. From germline, CDR1 is SGHRS and CDR2 YFSETQ. Trimming pared 2 bases from V and 12 bases from J, leaving 15 bases between. CDR3 in amino acids: CASSLDGNERQFF. The CDR3, as DNA: TGCGCCAGCAGCTTAGACGGGAACGAGCGGCAGTTCTTC.